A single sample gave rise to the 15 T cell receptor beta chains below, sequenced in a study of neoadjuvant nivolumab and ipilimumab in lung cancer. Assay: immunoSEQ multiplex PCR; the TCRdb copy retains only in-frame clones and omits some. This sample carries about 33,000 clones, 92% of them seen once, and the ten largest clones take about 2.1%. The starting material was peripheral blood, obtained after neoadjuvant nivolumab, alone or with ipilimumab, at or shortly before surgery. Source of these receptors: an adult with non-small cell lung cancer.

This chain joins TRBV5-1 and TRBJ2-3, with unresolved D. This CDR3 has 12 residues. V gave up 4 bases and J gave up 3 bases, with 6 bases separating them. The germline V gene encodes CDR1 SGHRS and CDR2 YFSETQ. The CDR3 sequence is CASSALTDTQYF. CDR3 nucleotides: TGCGCCAGCAGCGCTTTGACAGATACGCAGTATTTT.

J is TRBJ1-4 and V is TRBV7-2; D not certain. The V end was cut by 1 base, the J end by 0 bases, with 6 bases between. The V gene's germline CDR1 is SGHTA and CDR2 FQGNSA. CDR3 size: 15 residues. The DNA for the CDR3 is TGTGCCAGCAGCTTAGTGAAAGCAACTAATGAAAAACTGTTTTTT. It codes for CASSLVKATNEKLFF. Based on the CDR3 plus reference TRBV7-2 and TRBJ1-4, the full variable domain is GAGVSQSPSNKVTEKGKDVELRCDPISGHTALYWYRQSLGQGLEFLIYFQGNSAPDKSGLPSDRFSAERTGGSVSTLTIQRTQQEDSAVYLCASSLVKATNEKLFFGSGTQLSVL.

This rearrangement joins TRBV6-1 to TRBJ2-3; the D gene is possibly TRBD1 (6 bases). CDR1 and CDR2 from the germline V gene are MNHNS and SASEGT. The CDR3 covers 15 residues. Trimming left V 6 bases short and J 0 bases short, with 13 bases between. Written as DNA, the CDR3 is TGTGCCAGCAGGTCGATGGGACATAGCACAGATACGCAGTATTTT. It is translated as CASRSMGHSTDTQYF.

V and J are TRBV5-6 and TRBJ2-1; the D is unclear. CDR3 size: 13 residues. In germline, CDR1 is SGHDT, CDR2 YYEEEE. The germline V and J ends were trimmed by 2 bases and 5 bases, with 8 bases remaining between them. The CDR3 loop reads CASSFSPDNEQFF. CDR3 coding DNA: TGTGCCAGCAGCTTCTCCCCCGACAATGAGCAGTTCTTC.

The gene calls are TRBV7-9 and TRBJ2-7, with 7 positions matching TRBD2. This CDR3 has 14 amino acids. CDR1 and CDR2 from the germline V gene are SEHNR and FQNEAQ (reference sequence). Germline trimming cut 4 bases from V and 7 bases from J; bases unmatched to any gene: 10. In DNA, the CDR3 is TGTGCCAGCAGCTCCGGGGACTACCCGAGAGAGCAGTACTTC. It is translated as CASSSGDYPREQYF.

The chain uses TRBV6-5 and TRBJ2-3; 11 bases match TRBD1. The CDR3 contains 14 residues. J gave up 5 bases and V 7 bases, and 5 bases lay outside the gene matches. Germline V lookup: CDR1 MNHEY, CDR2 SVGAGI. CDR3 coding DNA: TGTGCCAGCAATCCGGGACAGGGGGAAGATACGCAGTATTTT. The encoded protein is CASNPGQGEDTQYF.

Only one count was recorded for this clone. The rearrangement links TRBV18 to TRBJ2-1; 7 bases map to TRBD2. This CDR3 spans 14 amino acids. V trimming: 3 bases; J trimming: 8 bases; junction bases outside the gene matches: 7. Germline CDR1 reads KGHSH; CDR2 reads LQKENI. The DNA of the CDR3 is TGTGCCAGCTCACCTTTCGGGGGGTCCGATGAGCAGTTCTTC. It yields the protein CASSPFGGSDEQFF.

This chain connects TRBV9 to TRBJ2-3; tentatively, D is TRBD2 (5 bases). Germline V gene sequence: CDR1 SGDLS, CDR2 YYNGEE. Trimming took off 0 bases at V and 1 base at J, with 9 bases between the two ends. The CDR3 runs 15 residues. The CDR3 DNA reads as TGTGCCAGCAGCGTAGCGGGGAGCGGCACAGATACGCAGTATTTT. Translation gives CASSVAGSGTDTQYF.

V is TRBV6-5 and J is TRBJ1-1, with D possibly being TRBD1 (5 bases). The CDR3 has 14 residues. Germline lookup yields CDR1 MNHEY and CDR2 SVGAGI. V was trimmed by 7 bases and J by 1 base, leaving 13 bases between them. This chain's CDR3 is CASTPGRWNTEAFF. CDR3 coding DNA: TGTGCCAGCACCCCAGGGAGGTGGAACACTGAAGCTTTCTTT.

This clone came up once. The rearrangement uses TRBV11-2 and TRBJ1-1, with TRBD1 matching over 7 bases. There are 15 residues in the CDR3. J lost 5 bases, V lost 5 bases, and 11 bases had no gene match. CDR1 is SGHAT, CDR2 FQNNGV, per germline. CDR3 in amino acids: CASSPPRQGSTEAFF. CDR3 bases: TGTGCCAGCAGCCCCCCCCGACAGGGTTCGACTGAAGCTTTCTTT.

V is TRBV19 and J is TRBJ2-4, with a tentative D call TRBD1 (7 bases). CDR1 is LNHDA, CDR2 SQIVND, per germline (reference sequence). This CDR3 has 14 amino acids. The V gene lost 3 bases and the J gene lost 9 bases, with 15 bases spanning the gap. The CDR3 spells CASSIGSRTGIQYF. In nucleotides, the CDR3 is TGTGCCAGTAGTATCGGGAGCAGGACAGGCATTCAGTACTTC.

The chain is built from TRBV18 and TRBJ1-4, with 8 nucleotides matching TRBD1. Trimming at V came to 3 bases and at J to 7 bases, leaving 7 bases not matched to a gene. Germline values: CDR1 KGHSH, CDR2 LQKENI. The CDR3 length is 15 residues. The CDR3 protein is CASSPPTGVREKLFF. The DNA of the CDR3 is TGTGCCAGCTCACCCCCGACAGGGGTCCGTGAAAAACTGTTTTTT.

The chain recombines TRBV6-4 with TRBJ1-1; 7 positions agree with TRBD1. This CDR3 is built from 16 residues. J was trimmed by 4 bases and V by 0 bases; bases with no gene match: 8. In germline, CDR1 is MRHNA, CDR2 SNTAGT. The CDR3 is CASSDSHSTGFTEAFF. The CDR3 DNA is TGTGCCAGCAGTGACTCCCACTCGACAGGGTTCACTGAAGCTTTCTTT.

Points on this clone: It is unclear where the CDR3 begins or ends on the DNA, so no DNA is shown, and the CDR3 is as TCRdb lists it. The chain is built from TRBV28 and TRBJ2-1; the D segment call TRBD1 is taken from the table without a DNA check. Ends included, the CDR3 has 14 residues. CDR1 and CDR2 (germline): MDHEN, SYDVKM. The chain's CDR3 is CASSFLAGGNEQFF.

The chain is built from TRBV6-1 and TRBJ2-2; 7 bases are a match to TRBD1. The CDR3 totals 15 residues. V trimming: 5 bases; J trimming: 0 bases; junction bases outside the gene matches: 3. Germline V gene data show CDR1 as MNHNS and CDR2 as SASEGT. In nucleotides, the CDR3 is TGTGCCAGCAGTACAGGGGCGTCGAACACCGGGGAGCTGTTTTTT. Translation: CASSTGASNTGELFF.